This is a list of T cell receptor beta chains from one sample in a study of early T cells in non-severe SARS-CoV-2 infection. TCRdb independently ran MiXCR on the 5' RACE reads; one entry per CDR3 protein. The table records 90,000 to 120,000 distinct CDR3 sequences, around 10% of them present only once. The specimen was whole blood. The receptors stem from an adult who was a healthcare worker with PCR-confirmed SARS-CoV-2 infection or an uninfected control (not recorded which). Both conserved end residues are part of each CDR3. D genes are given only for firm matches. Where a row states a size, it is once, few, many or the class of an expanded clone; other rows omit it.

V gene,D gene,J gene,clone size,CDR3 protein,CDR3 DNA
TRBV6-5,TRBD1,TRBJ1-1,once,CASRNRGRDTEAFF,TGTGCCAGCAGGAACAGGGGGCGAGACACTGAAGCTTTCTTT
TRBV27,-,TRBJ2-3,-,CASSSQFEATQYF,TGTGCCAGCAGTTCCCAGTTCGAGGCTACGCAGTATTTT
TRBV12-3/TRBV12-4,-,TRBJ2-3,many,CASSPGHPDTQYF,TGTGCCAGCAGCCCAGGCCATCCAGATACGCAGTATTTT
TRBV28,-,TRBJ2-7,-,CASSSVAYEQYF,TGTGCCAGCAGCTCAGTAGCCTACGAGCAGTACTTC
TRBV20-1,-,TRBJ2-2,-,CSATQPGLARTGELFF,TGCAGTGCTACTCAGCCAGGGCTAGCGCGCACCGGGGAGCTGTTTTTT
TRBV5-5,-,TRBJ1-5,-,CASKNKAGNNQPQHF,TGTGCCAGCAAAAATAAAGCGGGGAACAATCAGCCCCAGCATTTT
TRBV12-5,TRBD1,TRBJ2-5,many,CASGLSMTGETQYF,TGTGCTAGTGGTTTGAGTATGACAGGGGAGACCCAGTACTTC
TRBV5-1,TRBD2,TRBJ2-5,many,CASSLGLAGAQFQETQYF,TGCGCCAGCAGCTTGGGACTAGCGGGGGCCCAATTCCAAGAGACCCAGTACTTC
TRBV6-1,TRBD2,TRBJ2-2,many,CASSPHGGYRASTGELFF,TGTGCCAGCAGTCCCCACGGGGGGTACCGGGCGAGCACCGGGGAGCTGTTTTTT
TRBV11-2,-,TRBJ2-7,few,CASSLDPRAASQTYEQYF,TGTGCCAGCAGCTTAGATCCAAGGGCTGCCTCACAAACGTACGAGCAGTACTTC
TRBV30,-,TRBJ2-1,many,CAWRAAGEQFF,TGTGCCTGGAGAGCTGCAGGTGAGCAGTTCTTC
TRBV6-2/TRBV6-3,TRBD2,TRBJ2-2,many,CASLKGSSGNTGELFF,TGTGCCAGCCTCAAAGGGTCTAGCGGGAACACCGGGGAGCTGTTTTTT
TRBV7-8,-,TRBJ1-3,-,CASSSPTRPGNTIYF,TGTGCCAGCAGCTCACCGACTCGCCCGGGAAACACCATATATTTT
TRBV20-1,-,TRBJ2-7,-,CSASLSYEQYF,TGCAGTGCTAGCCTATCCTACGAGCAGTACTTC
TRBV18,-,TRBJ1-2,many,CASSPPGPRWGYGYTF,TGTGCCAGCTCACCTCCGGGACCCCGATGGGGTTATGGCTACACCTTC
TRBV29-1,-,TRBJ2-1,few,CSVEALEYNEQFF,TGCAGCGTTGAGGCACTAGAGTACAATGAGCAGTTCTTC
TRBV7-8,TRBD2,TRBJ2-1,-,CASSLLSGSFNEQFF,TGTGCCAGCAGCTTGTTGAGCGGGAGTTTCAATGAGCAGTTCTTC
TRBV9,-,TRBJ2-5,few,CASSVGGAYQETQYF,TGTGCCAGCAGCGTGGGGGGAGCGTACCAAGAGACCCAGTACTTC
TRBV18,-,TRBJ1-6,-,CASSPQRKQDSPLHF,TGTGCCAGCTCACCACAGCGGAAACAAGATTCACCCCTCCACTTT
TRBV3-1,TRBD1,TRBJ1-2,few,CASSRGTGNNYGYTF,TGTGCCAGCAGCCGGGGGACAGGCAATAACTATGGCTACACCTTC
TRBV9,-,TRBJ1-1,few,CASSVGSMNTEAFF,TGTGCCAGCAGCGTGGGATCTATGAACACTGAAGCTTTCTTT
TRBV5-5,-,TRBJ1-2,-,CASSEGWGPNYGYTF,TGTGCCAGCAGCGAGGGCTGGGGGCCAAACTATGGCTACACCTTC
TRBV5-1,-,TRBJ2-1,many,CASSLVRSGADYNEQFF,TGCGCCAGCAGCTTGGTTCGGAGCGGAGCTGATTACAATGAGCAGTTCTTC
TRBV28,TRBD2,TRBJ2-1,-,CASTNGGDNEQFF,TGTGCCAGCACGAACGGGGGGGACAATGAGCAGTTCTTC
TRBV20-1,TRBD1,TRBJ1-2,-,CSAPGDRNYGYTF,TGCAGTGCTCCGGGGGACAGGAACTATGGCTACACCTTC
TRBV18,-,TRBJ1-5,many,CASSPATRQPQHF,TGTGCCAGCTCACCAGCGACCCGTCAGCCCCAGCATTTT
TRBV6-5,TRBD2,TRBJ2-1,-,CASSQLAGLSYNEQFF,TGTGCCAGCAGCCAGTTAGCGGGGCTCTCCTACAATGAGCAGTTCTTC
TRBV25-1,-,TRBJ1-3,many,CASTERGYGNTIYF,TGTGCCAGCACCGAACGGGGTTATGGAAACACCATATATTTT
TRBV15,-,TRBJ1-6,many,CATRIIAFGSSLNSPLHF,TGTGCCACCAGGATCATAGCGTTCGGGTCGTCCCTAAATTCACCCCTCCACTTT
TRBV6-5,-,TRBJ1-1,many,CASSYSNRHLNTEAFF,TGTGCCAGCAGTTACTCGAATCGACATTTGAACACTGAAGCTTTCTTT
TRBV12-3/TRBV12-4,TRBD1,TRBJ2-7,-,CASSPKDRSFHEQYF,TGTGCCAGCAGCCCGAAGGACAGGAGCTTCCACGAGCAGTACTTC
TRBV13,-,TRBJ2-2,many,CASSSGQKNTGELFF,TGTGCCAGCAGCTCTGGACAGAAAAACACCGGGGAGCTGTTTTTT
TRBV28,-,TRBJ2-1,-,CASSLSWNEQFF,TGTGCCAGCAGTTTAAGTTGGAATGAGCAGTTCTTC
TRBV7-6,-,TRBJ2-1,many,CASSLIAVFGGQFF,TGTGCCAGCAGCTTAATCGCGGTTTTCGGAGGGCAGTTCTTC
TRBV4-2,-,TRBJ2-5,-,CASSQEFPALQETQYF,TGTGCCAGCAGCCAAGAGTTCCCAGCTCTTCAAGAGACCCAGTACTTC
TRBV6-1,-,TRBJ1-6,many,CASSGRTGLPNSPLHF,TGTGCCAGCAGTGGTCGAACGGGACTACCTAATTCACCCCTCCACTTT
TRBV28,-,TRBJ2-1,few,CASRTTGSQFF,TGTGCCAGCAGAACGACCGGATCCCAGTTCTTC
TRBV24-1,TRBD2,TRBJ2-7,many,CATSDRPAGGIYEQYF,TGTGCCACCAGTGATCGCCCAGCGGGGGGGATCTACGAGCAGTACTTC
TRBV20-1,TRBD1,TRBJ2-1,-,CSAVRTGGNEQFF,TGCAGTGCTGTCCGGACAGGGGGAAATGAGCAGTTCTTC
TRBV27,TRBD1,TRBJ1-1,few,CASSYLQGRRTEAFF,TGTGCCAGCAGTTATCTACAGGGGAGGAGGACTGAAGCTTTCTTT
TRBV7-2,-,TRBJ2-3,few,CASSFAAYTDTQYF,TGTGCCAGCAGCTTCGCCGCTTACACAGATACGCAGTATTTT
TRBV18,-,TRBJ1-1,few,CASSPRDQDTEAFF,TGTGCCAGCTCCCCCCGGGACCAGGACACTGAAGCTTTCTTT
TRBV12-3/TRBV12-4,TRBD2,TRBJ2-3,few,CASSSGLAVGTDTQYF,TGTGCCAGCAGTTCGGGACTAGCGGTGGGGACAGATACGCAGTATTTT
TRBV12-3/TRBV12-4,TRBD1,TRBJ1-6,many,CASSLPQGASSPLHF,TGTGCCAGCAGTTTACCCCAGGGGGCTAGTTCACCCCTCCACTTT
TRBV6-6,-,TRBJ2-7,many,CASSRYRDEQYF,TGTGCCAGCAGCCGATACAGGGACGAGCAGTACTTC